Each of the 5 T cell receptor beta chains below was sequenced from the same sample in a study of neurological immune-mediated disorders. TCRdb independently ran MiXCR on the 5' RACE reads; one entry per CDR3 protein. Seen here are approximately 46,000 distinct CDR3 sequences, 2.5% to 3.5% observed once, and the top ten hold about 15%. The source material was PBMCs. Receptor source: a woman in her forties or fifties with multiple sclerosis.

This clonotype was counted at least ten times. The chain joins TRBV10-3 to TRBJ2-1, with D perhaps matching TRBD1 or TRBD2 (5 bases each). Per germline, CDR1 ENHRY and CDR2 SYGVKD. Trimming removed 0 bases from V and 0 bases from J, with 6 bases in between. The CDR3 consists of 15 residues. The CDR3 here is CAISESGGSYNEQFF. CDR3 DNA: TGTGCCATCAGTGAGTCTGGGGGCTCCTACAATGAGCAGTTCTTC.

This clonotype was detected ten times or more. This sequence joins TRBV7-3 and TRBJ2-3; the match to TRBD2 covers 11 bases. The CDR3 is made up of 19 amino acids. Germline V gene data show CDR1 as SGHTA and CDR2 as FQGTGA. Trimming cost V 0 bases and J 2 bases; bases outside gene matches: 10. CDR3 protein: CASSLTRLAGGQPTDTQYF. As DNA, the CDR3 is TGTGCCAGCAGCTTAACTCGGCTAGCGGGAGGACAGCCCACAGATACGCAGTATTTT.

Comments on this clonotype: This sequence may be a read error, since a much larger clone differs from it by one base. This chain uses TRBV20-1 with TRBJ1-3; the D is unclear. Per the germline V gene, CDR1 is DFQATT and CDR2 is SNEGSKA (reference sequence). This CDR3 contains 11 residues. The CDR3 coding sequence is TGCAGTGCTGGAAATGGAAAAACCATATATTTT. Protein sequence: CSAGNGKTIYF.

Many counts were recorded for this clonotype. The gene calls are TRBV11-2 and TRBJ2-5; D unclear. V lost 5 bases and J lost 4, with 14 bases in between. Germline assignment: CDR1 SGHAT and CDR2 FQNNGV. The CDR3 spans 14 residues. The CDR3: CASSQQRAGETQYF. DNA for the CDR3: TGTGCCAGCAGCCAACAACGGGCCGGAGAGACCCAGTACTTC.

Ten or more counts support this clonotype. The chain is built from TRBV20-1 and TRBJ2-7; TRBD1 is a possible D gene (5 bases). Germline V gene data show CDR1 as DFQATT and CDR2 as SNEGSKA (reference sequence). The CDR3 is 11 amino acids. The V and J ends lost 5 bases and 6 bases respectively, with 11 bases between them. The CDR3 spells CSAVRQIEQYF. The CDR3 DNA reads as TGCAGTGCTGTCCGACAGATCGAGCAGTACTTC.